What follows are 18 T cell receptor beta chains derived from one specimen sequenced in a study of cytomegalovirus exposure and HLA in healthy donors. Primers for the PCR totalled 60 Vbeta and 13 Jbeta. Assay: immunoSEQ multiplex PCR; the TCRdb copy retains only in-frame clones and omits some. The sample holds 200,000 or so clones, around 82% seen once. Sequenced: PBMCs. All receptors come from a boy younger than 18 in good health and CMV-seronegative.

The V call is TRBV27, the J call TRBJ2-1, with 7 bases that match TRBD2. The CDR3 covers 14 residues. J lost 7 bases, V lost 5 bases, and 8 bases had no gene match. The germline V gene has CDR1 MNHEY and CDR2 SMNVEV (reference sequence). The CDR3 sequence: CASSPAGIENEQFF. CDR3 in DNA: TGTGCCAGCAGTCCAGCGGGGATAGAAAATGAGCAGTTCTTC.

The CDR3 DNA sequence: TGTGCCAGCAGCCAAACTAGCGGGATTGCAGATACGCAGTATTTT. It is translated as CASSQTSGIADTQYF. This chain connects TRBV14 to TRBJ2-3; 10 nucleotides agree with TRBD2. In germline, CDR1 is SGHDN, CDR2 FVKESK. The CDR3 is 15 amino acids. Trimming removed 2 bases from V and 4 bases from J; junction bases left unmatched: 3.

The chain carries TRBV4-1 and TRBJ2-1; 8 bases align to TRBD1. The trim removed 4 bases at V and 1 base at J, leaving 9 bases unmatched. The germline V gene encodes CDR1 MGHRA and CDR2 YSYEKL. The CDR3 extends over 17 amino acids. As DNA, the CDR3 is TGCGCCAGCAGCCGTCCCGACAGGGGAAGGTCCTACAATGAGCAGTTCTTC. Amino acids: CASSRPDRGRSYNEQFF.

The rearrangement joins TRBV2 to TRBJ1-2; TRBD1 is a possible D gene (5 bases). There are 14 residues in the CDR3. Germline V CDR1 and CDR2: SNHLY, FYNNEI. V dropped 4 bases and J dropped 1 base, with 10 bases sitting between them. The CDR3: CASSGGSLNYGYTF. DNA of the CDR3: TGTGCCAGCAGTGGGGGCAGCCTTAACTATGGCTACACCTTC.

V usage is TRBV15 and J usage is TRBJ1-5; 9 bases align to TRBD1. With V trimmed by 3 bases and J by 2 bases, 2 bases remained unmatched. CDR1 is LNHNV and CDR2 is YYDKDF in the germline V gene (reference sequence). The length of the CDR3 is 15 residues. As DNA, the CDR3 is TGTGCCACCAGCAGTAGACAGGGGGGCAATCAGCCCCAGCATTTT. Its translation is CATSSRQGGNQPQHF. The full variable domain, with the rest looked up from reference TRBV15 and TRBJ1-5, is DAMVIQNPRYQVTQFGKPVTLSCSQTLNHNVMYWYQQKSSQAPKLLFHYYDKDFNNEADTPDNFQSRRPNTSFCFLDIRSPGLGDTAMYLCATSSRQGGNQPQHFGDGTRLSIL.

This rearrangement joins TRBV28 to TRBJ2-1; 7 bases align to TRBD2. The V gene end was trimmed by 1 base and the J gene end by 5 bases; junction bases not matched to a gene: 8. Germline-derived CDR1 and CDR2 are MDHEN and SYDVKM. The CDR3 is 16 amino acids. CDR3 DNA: TGTGCCAGCAGTTTATATGGTCCTAGCGGCAACAATGAGCAGTTCTTC. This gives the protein CASSLYGPSGNNEQFF.

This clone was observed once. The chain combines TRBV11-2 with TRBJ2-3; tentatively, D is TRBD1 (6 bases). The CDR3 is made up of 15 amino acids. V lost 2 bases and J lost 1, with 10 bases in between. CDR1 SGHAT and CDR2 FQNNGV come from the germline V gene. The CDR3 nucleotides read TGTGCCAGCAGCTTAAGGGGGAGCGGCACAGATACGCAGTATTTT. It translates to CASSLRGSGTDTQYF.

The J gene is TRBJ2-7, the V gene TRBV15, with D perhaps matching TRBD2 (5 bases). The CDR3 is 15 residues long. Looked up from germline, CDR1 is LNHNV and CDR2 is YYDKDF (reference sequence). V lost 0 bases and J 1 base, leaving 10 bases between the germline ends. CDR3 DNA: TGTGCCACCAGCAGAGATAGGGAGTCATCCTACGAGCAGTACTTC. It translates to CATSRDRESSYEQYF.

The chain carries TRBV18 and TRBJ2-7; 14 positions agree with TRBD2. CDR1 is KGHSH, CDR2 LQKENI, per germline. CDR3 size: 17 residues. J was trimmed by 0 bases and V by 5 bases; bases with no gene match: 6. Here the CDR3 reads CASSLGLAGVPSYEQYF. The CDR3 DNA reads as TGTGCCAGCTCATTGGGACTAGCGGGGGTTCCCTCCTACGAGCAGTACTTC.

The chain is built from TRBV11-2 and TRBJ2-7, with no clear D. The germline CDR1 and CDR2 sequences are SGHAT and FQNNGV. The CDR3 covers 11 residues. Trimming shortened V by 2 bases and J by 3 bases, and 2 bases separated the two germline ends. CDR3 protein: CASSLYYEQYF. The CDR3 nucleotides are TGTGCCAGCAGCTTATACTACGAGCAGTACTTC.

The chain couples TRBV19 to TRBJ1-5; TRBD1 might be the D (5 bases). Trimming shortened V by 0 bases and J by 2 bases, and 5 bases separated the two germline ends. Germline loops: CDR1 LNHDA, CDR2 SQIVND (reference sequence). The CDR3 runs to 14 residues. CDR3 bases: TGTGCCAGTAGTATAGAACAGGGCAATCAGCCCCAGCATTTT. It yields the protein CASSIEQGNQPQHF.

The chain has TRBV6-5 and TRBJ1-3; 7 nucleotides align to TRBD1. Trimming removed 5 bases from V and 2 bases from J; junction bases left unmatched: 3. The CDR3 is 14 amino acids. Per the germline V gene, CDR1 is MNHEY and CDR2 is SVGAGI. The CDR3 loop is CASSKQGTGNTIYF. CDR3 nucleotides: TGTGCCAGCAGTAAACAGGGGACTGGAAACACCATATATTTT.

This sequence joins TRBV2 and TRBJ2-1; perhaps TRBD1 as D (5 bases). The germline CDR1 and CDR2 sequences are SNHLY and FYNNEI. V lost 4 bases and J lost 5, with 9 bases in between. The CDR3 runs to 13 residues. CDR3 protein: CASSVPGNNEQFF. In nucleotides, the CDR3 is TGTGCCAGCAGTGTCCCAGGGAACAATGAGCAGTTCTTC.

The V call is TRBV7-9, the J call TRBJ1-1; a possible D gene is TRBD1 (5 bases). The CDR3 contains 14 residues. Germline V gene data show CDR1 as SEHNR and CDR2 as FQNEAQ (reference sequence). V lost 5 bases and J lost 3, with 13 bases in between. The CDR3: CASSIRRADTEAFF. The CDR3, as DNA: TGTGCCAGCAGCATCCGCAGGGCGGACACTGAAGCTTTCTTT.

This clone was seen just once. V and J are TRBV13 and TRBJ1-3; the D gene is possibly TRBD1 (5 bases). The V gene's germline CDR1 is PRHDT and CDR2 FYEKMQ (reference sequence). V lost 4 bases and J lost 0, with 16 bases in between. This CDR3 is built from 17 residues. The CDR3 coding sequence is TGTGCCAGCAGCTCCTCCAGGGCAGTACGCTCTGGAAACACCATATATTTT. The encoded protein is CASSSSRAVRSGNTIYF.

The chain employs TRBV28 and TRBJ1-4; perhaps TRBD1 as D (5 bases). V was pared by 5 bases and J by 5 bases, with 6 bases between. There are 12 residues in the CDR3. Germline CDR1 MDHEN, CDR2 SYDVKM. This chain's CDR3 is CASSTGNEKLFF. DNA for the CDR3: TGTGCCAGCAGTACAGGAAATGAAAAACTGTTTTTT.

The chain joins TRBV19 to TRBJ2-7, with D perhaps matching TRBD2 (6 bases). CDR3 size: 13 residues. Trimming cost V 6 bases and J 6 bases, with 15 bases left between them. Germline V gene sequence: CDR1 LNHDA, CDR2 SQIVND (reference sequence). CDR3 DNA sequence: TGTGCCAGTAGAGGGACTGGCTTGTTCGAGCAGTACTTC. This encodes CASRGTGLFEQYF.

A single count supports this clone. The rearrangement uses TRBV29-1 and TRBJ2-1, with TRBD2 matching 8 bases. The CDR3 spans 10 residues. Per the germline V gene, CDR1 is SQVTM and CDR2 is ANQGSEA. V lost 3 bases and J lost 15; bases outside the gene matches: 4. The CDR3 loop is CSVDGTRMFF. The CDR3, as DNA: TGCAGCGTTGACGGGACTAGGATGTTCTTC.